This T cell receptor (beta chain) was sequenced in a study of T cell repertoires in cytomegalovirus infection. In the study overall: From public TCR beta signatures came an indication of both CMV infection and matching HLA type. General study points: Totalled public TCR beta family frequency picked out people who carried CMV plus the relevant HLA. HLA-C-restricted CMV-specific TCR beta clonotypes prevailed in the ex vivo response.

This clonotype was observed at least ten times. Antigen: not known. A single record per CDR3 protein comes from TCRdb applying MiXCR to the reads. The sample records about 490,000 distinct CDR3 sequences, 15% to 20% being singletons. V gave up 5 bases and J gave up 8 bases; unmatched junction bases: 11. Germline CDR1 is SGHTA and CDR2 is FQGNSA. CDR3 length: 16 amino acids. The source material was CD8+ T cells from PBMCs. The chain carries TRBV7-2 and TRBJ2-4; 11 bases are a match to TRBD2. This clonotype originated in a human donor in good health (CMV status not recorded). Some clones in this sample may be carry-over from other donors' samples. The CDR3 coding sequence is TGTGCCAGCAGCGGGGGACTAGCGGAAATTATAGACATTCAGTACTTC. Translated: CASSGGLAEIIDIQYF.